What follows are 31 T cell receptor beta chains derived from one specimen sequenced in a study of immune reconstitution after stem cell transplant in scleroderma. A single record per CDR3 protein comes from TCRdb applying MiXCR to the RT-PCR reads. The profile shows around 2,000 distinct CDR3 sequences, more than 15% of them singletons. This specimen was collected before or after autologous hematopoietic stem cell transplantation (not recorded which). These receptors were collected from a female donor with systemic sclerosis.

This CDR3 reads CASFRSVYEQYF. The CDR3 DNA is TGTGCCAGCTTTAGATCGGTCTACGAGCAGTACTTC. The rearrangement links TRBV6-1 to TRBJ2-7; D is unresolved. CDR3 length equals 12 residues. V was shortened by 8 bases and J by 3 bases, with 11 bases between the two germline ends. Germline V gives CDR1 MNHNS, CDR2 SASEGT.

This clonotype was seen a few times. The chain employs TRBV13 and TRBJ1-6; D remains unclear. The CDR3 extends over 15 amino acids. Trimming stripped 7 bases from V and 0 bases from J, with 10 bases between. Germline V CDR1 and CDR2: PRHDT, FYEKMQ (reference sequence). DNA for the CDR3: TGTGCCAGCACCCTCGCGACCTCCTATAATTCACCCCTCCACTTT. Protein: CASTLATSYNSPLHF.

The chain carries TRBV7-7 and TRBJ2-1; D ambiguous. Germline CDR1 and CDR2: SSHAT and FNYEAQ (reference sequence). V lost 5 bases and J lost 7, with 18 bases in between. This CDR3 has 15 amino acids. CDR3 amino acids: CASSPRATGNNEQFF. DNA for the CDR3: TGTGCCAGCAGCCCCCGGGCTACTGGTAATAATGAGCAGTTCTTC.

Sample share makes this clonotype large. The chain carries TRBV29-1 and TRBJ1-1; TRBD1 matches at 12 bases. This CDR3 is 18 amino acids long. After removal of 4 bases from V and 3 bases from J, the junction contained 15 bases not matched to a gene. From germline, CDR1 is SQVTM and CDR2 ANQGSEA. CDR3 in amino acids: CSVAGGTGGVFYDTEAFF. Here the CDR3 DNA reads TGCAGCGTTGCGGGGGGGACAGGGGGCGTCTTTTATGACACTGAAGCTTTCTTT.

By sample share, this clonotype is medium-sized. The rearrangement uses TRBV5-1 and TRBJ1-1, with D uncertain. Trimming stripped 0 bases from V and 1 base from J, with 7 bases between. Germline values: CDR1 SGHRS, CDR2 YFSETQ. The CDR3 spans 14 residues. The CDR3 is CASSLGSWNTEAFF. The CDR3, as DNA: TGCGCCAGCAGCTTGGGTTCATGGAACACTGAAGCTTTCTTT.

Only one count was recorded for this clonotype. The chain carries TRBV5-1 and TRBJ2-3; no clear D gene. This CDR3 comprises 15 residues. The V and J ends lost 5 bases and 0 bases respectively, with 13 bases between them. CDR1 SGHRS and CDR2 YFSETQ come from the germline V gene. CDR3 DNA: TGCGCCAGCAGGGTCGCGGAGTCTAGCACAGATACGCAGTATTTT. It codes for CASRVAESSTDTQYF.

Judged by abundance, this clonotype is medium-sized. The CDR3, as DNA: TGCAGTGCCATCCGGGACTTCCAAGAGACCCAGTACTTC. Translated: CSAIRDFQETQYF. The chain carries TRBV20-1 and TRBJ2-5, with D tentatively TRBD2 (6 bases). The germline gives CDR1 DFQATT, CDR2 SNEGSKA (reference sequence). The CDR3 totals 13 residues. Trimming left V 6 bases short and J 1 base short, with 12 bases between.

In its sample, this clonotype is medium-sized. The chain couples TRBV20-1 to TRBJ1-5, with D perhaps TRBD1 (5 bases). The CDR3 contains 14 residues. V was pared by 2 bases and J by 2 bases, with 10 bases between. Germline CDR1 and CDR2: DFQATT and SNEGSKA (reference sequence). Here the CDR3 DNA reads TGCAGTGCTAGACCGCAACAGGGCAATCAGCCCCAGCATTTT. Protein sequence: CSARPQQGNQPQHF.

This clonotype is medium-sized. The V and J genes are TRBV5-1 and TRBJ1-6; the match to TRBD1 covers 7 bases. The V gene end was trimmed by 4 bases and the J gene end by 9 bases; junction bases not matched to a gene: 10. There are 15 residues in the CDR3. CDR1 and CDR2 (germline): SGHRS, YFSETQ. The DNA of the CDR3 is TGCGCCAGCAGCCCCGGCGACAGGGATGTTTCACCCCTCCACTTT. Protein sequence: CASSPGDRDVSPLHF.

This clonotype is medium-sized in the sample. The chain employs TRBV20-1 and TRBJ1-1, with D unclear. Germline V gene sequence: CDR1 DFQATT, CDR2 SNEGSKA (reference sequence). V lost 6 bases, J lost 1 base, and 12 bases lay in between. The CDR3 covers 13 residues. The CDR3 DNA sequence: TGCAGTGCGTGTCCGCTTTCGAACACTGAAGCTTTCTTT. Translating it yields CSACPLSNTEAFF.

By proportion, this clonotype is medium-sized. J is TRBJ2-3 and V is TRBV7-2; TRBD1 or TRBD2 may be the D gene (6 bases each). Looked up from germline, CDR1 is SGHTA and CDR2 is FQGNSA. This CDR3 contains 15 residues. V was cut by 3 bases and J by 1 base, with 11 bases left in between. As DNA, the CDR3 is TGTGCCAGCAGCTTTACGGGGGCGGGCACAGATACGCAGTATTTT. This gives the protein CASSFTGAGTDTQYF. Full variable domain (outside the CDR3, taken from reference TRBV7-2 and TRBJ2-3): GAGVSQSPSNKVTEKGKDVELRCDPISGHTALYWYRQSLGQGLEFLIYFQGNSAPDKSGLPSDRFSAERTGGSVSTLTIQRTQQEDSAVYLCASSFTGAGTDTQYFGPGTRLTVL.

In its sample, this clonotype ranks as medium-sized. The chain has TRBV20-1 and TRBJ2-3; 11 nucleotides align to TRBD1. V shed 6 bases and J 2 bases; nucleotides not matched to a gene: 7. Germline CDR1 reads DFQATT; CDR2 reads SNEGSKA (reference sequence). The CDR3 is made up of 15 amino acids. CDR3 sequence (DNA): TGCAGTGCGCCGGGACAGGGGGTTTCCACAGATACGCAGTATTTT. Amino acid sequence: CSAPGQGVSTDTQYF.

The genes are TRBV27 and TRBJ1-1; TRBD1 is a possible D gene (6 bases). The CDR3 has 16 amino acids. CDR1 MNHEY and CDR2 SMNVEV come from the germline V gene (reference sequence). With 2 bases removed from V and 3 bases from J, the gap between germline ends came to 16 bases. The DNA of the CDR3 is TGTGCCAGCAGTTTAGTCCTCCCAGGGGTTTACACTGAAGCTTTCTTT. The encoded protein is CASSLVLPGVYTEAFF.

By sample fraction, this clonotype is medium-sized (0.01 to 0.1%). The chain uses TRBV7-6 and TRBJ1-1, with 11 positions matching TRBD1. The germline CDR1 and CDR2 sequences are SGHVS and FNYEAQ. This CDR3 is 15 amino acids long. With V trimmed by 2 bases and J by 5 bases, 4 bases remained unmatched. DNA for the CDR3: TGTGCCAGCAGCTTAATTGGGACAGGGGGTACTGAAGCTTTCTTT. This gives the protein CASSLIGTGGTEAFF. Complete variable domain (other parts from reference TRBV7-6 and TRBJ1-1): GAGVSQSPRYKVTKRGQDVALRCDPISGHVSLYWYRQALGQGPEFLTYFNYEAQQDKSGLPNDRFSAERPEGSISTLTIQRTEQRDSAMYRCASSLIGTGGTEAFFGQGTRLTVV.

This clonotype is medium-sized within its sample. This chain joins TRBV6-6 and TRBJ2-7; 9 nucleotides align to TRBD2. The CDR3 extends over 12 amino acids. Germline trimming cut 8 bases from V and 4 bases from J; bases unmatched to any gene: 3. CDR1 and CDR2 (germline): MNHNY, SVGAGI (reference sequence). In nucleotides, the CDR3 is TGTGCCAGCGGGACTAGCTTGTACGAGCAGTACTTC. Residues: CASGTSLYEQYF.

This clonotype is medium-sized within its sample. One junction end does not reproduce the germline sequence, and a read error may be involved. V and J are TRBV20-1 and TRBJ2-7; the D is unclear. Germline CDR1 reads DFQATT; CDR2 reads SNEGSKA (reference sequence). The CDR3 length is 13 residues. The CDR3 sequence: CSARDRGVGEQYF. CDR3 sequence (DNA): TGCAGTGCCAGAGATAGAGGAGTTGGCGAGCAGTACTTC.

A few counts support this clonotype. The chain recombines TRBV7-2 with TRBJ1-2; D is possibly TRBD1 (6 bases). The V end lost 3 bases, the J end lost 4 bases, and 15 bases lay between the germline ends. CDR3 length equals 15 residues. Germline V lookup: CDR1 SGHTA, CDR2 FQGNSA. The DNA of the CDR3 is TGTGCCAGCAGCTTGAGGGGGTTGGTTCCCTATGGCTACACCTTC. Amino acid sequence: CASSLRGLVPYGYTF. Full variable domain (rest looked up from reference TRBV7-2 and TRBJ1-2): GAGVSQSPSNKVTEKGKDVELRCDPISGHTALYWYRQSLGQGLEFLIYFQGNSAPDKSGLPSDRFSAERTGGSVSTLTIQRTQQEDSAVYLCASSLRGLVPYGYTFGSGTRLTVV.

In DNA, the CDR3 is TGTGCCAGCATCCCAGTAAACACCGGGGAGCTGTTTTTT. This translates into CASIPVNTGELFF. V usage is TRBV6-1 and J usage is TRBJ2-2; D is undetermined. From germline, CDR1 is MNHNS and CDR2 SASEGT. V dropped 7 bases and J dropped 2 bases, with 8 bases sitting between them. This CDR3 contains 13 residues.

The chain links TRBV5-6 to TRBJ2-1; D uncertain. Germline V gene sequence: CDR1 SGHDT, CDR2 YYEEEE. This CDR3 region has 15 residues. V was trimmed by 0 bases and J by 4 bases, leaving 11 bases between them. The CDR3 protein is CASSLDLGSYNEQFF. DNA of the CDR3: TGTGCCAGCAGCTTGGATTTGGGTAGTTACAATGAGCAGTTCTTC.

This clonotype was found a few times. V usage is TRBV7-9 and J usage is TRBJ1-1, with D uncertain. The V and J ends lost 1 base and 0 bases respectively, with 6 bases between them. Germline-derived CDR1 and CDR2 are SEHNR and FQNEAQ (reference sequence). The CDR3 consists of 14 residues. The CDR3 coding sequence is TGTGCCAGCAGCTTAGAAGGCATGAACACTGAAGCTTTCTTT. Protein sequence: CASSLEGMNTEAFF.

The V gene is TRBV11-2, the J gene TRBJ1-6, with D possibly TRBD1 on 6 matching bases. Germline CDR1 reads SGHAT; CDR2 reads FQNNGV. This CDR3 comprises 18 residues. V shed 1 base and J shed 1 base, with 14 bases lying between them. CDR3 DNA sequence: TGTGCCAGCAGCTTAGGGGCCCCGGGGGCGTCCTATAATTCACCCCTCCACTTT. Amino acid sequence: CASSLGAPGASYNSPLHF.

Judged by abundance, this clonotype is medium-sized. J is TRBJ1-5 and V is TRBV20-1, with D unresolved. Germline CDR1 reads DFQATT; CDR2 reads SNEGSKA (reference sequence). Trimming removed 0 bases at V and 3 bases at J, with 9 bases between. The CDR3 loop spans 14 amino acids. Here the CDR3 reads CSARDWAVNQPQHF. CDR3 bases: TGCAGTGCTAGAGATTGGGCAGTCAATCAGCCCCAGCATTTT.

This clonotype is classed as medium-sized. The rearrangement joins TRBV29-1 to TRBJ2-7; 8 bases match TRBD1. Germline V CDR1 and CDR2: SQVTM, ANQGSEA. The CDR3 is 13 residues long. With 6 bases clipped from V and 2 bases from J, the junction kept 6 bases outside the gene matches. The CDR3 DNA reads TGCAGCGTCGAACCAGGGGGCACCTACGAGCAGTACTTC. This codes for CSVEPGGTYEQYF.

This clonotype counts as medium-sized (0.01 to 0.1%). The V gene is TRBV20-1, the J gene TRBJ1-2; the D gene is possibly TRBD1 (5 bases). This CDR3 contains 12 residues. In germline, CDR1 is DFQATT, CDR2 SNEGSKA (reference sequence). V lost 2 bases and J 6 bases, leaving 10 bases between the germline ends. For the CDR3, the DNA is TGCAGTGCTAGAAGGGGATTCGATGGCTACACCTTC. It translates to CSARRGFDGYTF.

This clonotype is termed medium-sized. The chain is built from TRBV20-1 and TRBJ1-1, with 8 positions matching TRBD1. The V gene end was trimmed by 1 base and the J gene end by 1 base; junction bases not matched to a gene: 11. This CDR3 is 17 amino acids long. Looked up from germline, CDR1 is DFQATT and CDR2 is SNEGSKA (reference sequence). The CDR3 region has the DNA TGCAGTGCTAGAGCGCCCAGCGGCGGGACAGGGAACACTGAAGCTTTCTTT. This encodes CSARAPSGGTGNTEAFF.

This clonotype is large (0.1 to 1%). The chain uses TRBV2 and TRBJ2-1; TRBD1 matches at 7 bases. V lost 7 bases, J lost 9 bases, and 9 bases stayed unmatched. This CDR3 spans 13 amino acids. Per germline, CDR1 SNHLY and CDR2 FYNNEI. The CDR3 spells CASKLDRATEQFF. Here the CDR3 DNA reads TGTGCCAGCAAACTAGACAGGGCGACTGAGCAGTTCTTC.

This clonotype rates as medium-sized. V and J are TRBV24-1 and TRBJ1-2, with D tentatively TRBD1 (5 bases). Looked up from germline, CDR1 is KGHDR and CDR2 is SFDVKD. The CDR3 has 14 residues. Trimming stripped 3 bases from V and 1 base from J, with 8 bases between. This CDR3 reads CATSDGGVNYGYTF. CDR3 coding DNA: TGTGCCACCAGTGATGGAGGGGTTAACTATGGCTACACCTTC.

Relative to its sample, this clonotype is medium-sized. The chain has TRBV12-3 or TRBV12-4 and TRBJ1-2; D remains ambiguous. The CDR3 totals 15 residues. Trimming removed 3 bases from V and 4 bases from J, with 15 bases in between. The CDR3 DNA follows: TGTGCCAGCAGTTTTTCGGCGGAAATTCCCTATGGCTACACCTTC. This codes for CASSFSAEIPYGYTF.

This clonotype has more than one count but fewer than ten. V is TRBV5-1 and J is TRBJ2-5; D ambiguous. The CDR3 is 14 amino acids. From germline, CDR1 is SGHRS and CDR2 YFSETQ. V was pared by 2 bases and J by 0 bases, with 8 bases between. The DNA of the CDR3 is TGCGCCAGCAGCTTTGGCCGCGACCAAGAGACCCAGTACTTC. This translates into CASSFGRDQETQYF. Complete variable domain (other parts from reference TRBV5-1 and TRBJ2-5): KAGVTQTPRYLIKTRGQQVTLSCSPISGHRSVSWYQQTPGQGLQFLFEYFSETQRNKGNFPGRFSGRQFSNSRSEMNVSTLELGDSALYLCASSFGRDQETQYFGPGTRLLVL.

By proportion, this clonotype is medium-sized. The CDR3 is CSASTGVAVNNSPLHF. In nucleotides, the CDR3 is TGCAGTGCTAGTACGGGAGTGGCAGTCAATAATTCACCCCTCCACTTT. The rearrangement joins TRBV20-1 to TRBJ1-6; D remains unclear. V lost 3 bases and J 5 bases, leaving 17 bases between the germline ends. CDR3 length: 16 residues. CDR1 and CDR2 from the germline V gene are DFQATT and SNEGSKA (reference sequence).

In its sample, this clonotype ranks as medium-sized. The chain employs TRBV27 and TRBJ1-2; D possibly corresponds to TRBD1 (6 bases). Trimming pared 6 bases from V and 8 bases from J, leaving 10 bases between. The CDR3 consists of 11 residues. Germline lookup yields CDR1 MNHEY and CDR2 SMNVEV (reference sequence). This chain's CDR3 is CASRNRDGYTF. CDR3 in DNA: TGTGCCAGCAGGAACAGGGACGGCTACACCTTC.